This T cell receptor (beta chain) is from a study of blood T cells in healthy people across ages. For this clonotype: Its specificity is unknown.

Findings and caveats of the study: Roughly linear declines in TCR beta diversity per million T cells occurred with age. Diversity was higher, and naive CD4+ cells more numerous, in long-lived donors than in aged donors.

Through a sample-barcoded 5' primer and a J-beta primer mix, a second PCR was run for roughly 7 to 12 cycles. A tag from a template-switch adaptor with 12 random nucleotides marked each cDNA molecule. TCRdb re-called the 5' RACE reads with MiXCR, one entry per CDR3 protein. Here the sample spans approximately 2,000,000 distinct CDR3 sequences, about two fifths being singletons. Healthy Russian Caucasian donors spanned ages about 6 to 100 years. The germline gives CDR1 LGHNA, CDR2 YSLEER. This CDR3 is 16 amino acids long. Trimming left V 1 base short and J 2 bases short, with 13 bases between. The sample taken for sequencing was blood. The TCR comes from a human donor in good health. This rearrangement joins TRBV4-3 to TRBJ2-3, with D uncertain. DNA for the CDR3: TGCGCCAGCAGCCAAGGGGCCGGACGGGTCACAGATACGCAGTATTTT. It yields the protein CASSQGAGRVTDTQYF.